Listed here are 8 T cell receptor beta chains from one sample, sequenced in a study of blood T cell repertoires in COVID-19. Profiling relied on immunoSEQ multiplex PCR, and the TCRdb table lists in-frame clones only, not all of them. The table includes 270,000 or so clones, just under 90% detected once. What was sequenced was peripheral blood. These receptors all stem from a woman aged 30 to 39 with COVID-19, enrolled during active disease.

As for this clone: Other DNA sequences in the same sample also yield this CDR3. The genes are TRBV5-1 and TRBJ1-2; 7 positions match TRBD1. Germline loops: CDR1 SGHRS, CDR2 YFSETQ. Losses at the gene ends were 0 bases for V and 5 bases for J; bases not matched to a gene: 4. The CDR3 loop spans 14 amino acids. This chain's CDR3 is CASSLGQGLYGYTF. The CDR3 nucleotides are TGCGCCAGCAGCTTGGGACAGGGCTTATATGGCTACACCTTC.

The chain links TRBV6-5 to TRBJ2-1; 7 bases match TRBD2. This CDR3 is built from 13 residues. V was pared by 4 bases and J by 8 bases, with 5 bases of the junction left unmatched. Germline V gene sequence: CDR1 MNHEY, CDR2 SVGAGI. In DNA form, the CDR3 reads TGTGCCAGCAGTTTAGCGGGTATCGATGAGCAGTTCTTC. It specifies CASSLAGIDEQFF.

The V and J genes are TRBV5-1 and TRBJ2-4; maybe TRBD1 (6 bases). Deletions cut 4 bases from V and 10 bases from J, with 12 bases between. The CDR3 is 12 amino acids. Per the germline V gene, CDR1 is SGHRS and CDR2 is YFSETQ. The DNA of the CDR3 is TGCGCCAGCAGCGTTGCTACAGGGATTCAGTACTTC. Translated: CASSVATGIQYF.

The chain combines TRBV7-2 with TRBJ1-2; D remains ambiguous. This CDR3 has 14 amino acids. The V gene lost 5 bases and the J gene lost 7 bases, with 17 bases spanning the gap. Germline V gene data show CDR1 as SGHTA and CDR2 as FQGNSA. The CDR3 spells CASSPLVGRSGYTF. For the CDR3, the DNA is TGTGCCAGCAGCCCCCTCGTGGGGAGGAGTGGCTACACCTTC.

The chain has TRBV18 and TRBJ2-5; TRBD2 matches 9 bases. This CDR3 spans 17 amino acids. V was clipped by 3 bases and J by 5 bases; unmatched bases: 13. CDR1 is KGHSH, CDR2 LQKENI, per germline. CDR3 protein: CASSPSQRAGGPETQYF. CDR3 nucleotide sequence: TGTGCCAGCTCACCGTCTCAAAGGGCGGGGGGGCCGGAGACCCAGTACTTC.

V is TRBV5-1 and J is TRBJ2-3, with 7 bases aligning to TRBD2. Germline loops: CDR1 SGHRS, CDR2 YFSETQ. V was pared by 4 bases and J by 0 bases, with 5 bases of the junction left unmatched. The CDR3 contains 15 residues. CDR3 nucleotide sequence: TGCGCCAGCAGCCGGGGGGAGATGAGCACAGATACGCAGTATTTT. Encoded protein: CASSRGEMSTDTQYF.

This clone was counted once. The CDR3 loop reads CASSQATGEQFF. In DNA form, the CDR3 reads TGTGCCAGCAGCCAAGCTACAGGTGAGCAGTTCTTC. The rearrangement joins TRBV3-1 (or the pseudogene TRBV3-2) to TRBJ2-1; D might be TRBD1 (5 bases). V lost 1 base and J lost 9, with 7 bases in between. Germline CDR1 and CDR2: LGHDT and YNNKEL (reference sequence). The CDR3 sequence is 12 residues long.

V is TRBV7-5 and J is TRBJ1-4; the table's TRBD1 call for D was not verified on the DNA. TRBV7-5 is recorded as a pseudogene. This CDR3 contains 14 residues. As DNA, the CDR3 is TGTGTCAGAAGCTTAGGTTCAGGGAATGAAAAACTGTTTTTT. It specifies CVRSLGSGNEKLFF.